These 18 T cell receptor beta chains share one sample of origin, sequenced in a study of cytomegalovirus exposure and HLA in healthy donors. PCR involved 60 Vbeta and 13 Jbeta primers. The table came from immunoSEQ multiplex PCR; TCRdb's copy has only in-frame clones and leaves some out. Recorded here are 150,000 to 200,000 clones; the top ten clones represent approximately 0.82%. Source material: PBMCs. The receptors come from a woman between 18 and 29 years old in good health and CMV-seropositive.

This rearrangement joins TRBV6-1 to TRBJ2-7; TRBD2 is a possible D gene (5 bases). V was shortened by 1 base and J by 0 bases, with 10 bases between the two germline ends. The CDR3 totals 15 residues. CDR1 and CDR2 (germline): MNHNS, SASEGT. CDR3 DNA sequence: TGTGCCAGCAGTGAAGACGCGGGTAGCTCCTACGAGCAGTACTTC. Amino acids: CASSEDAGSSYEQYF.

The V call is TRBV29-1, the J call TRBJ1-2, with TRBD1 as a possible D gene (6 bases). V dropped 4 bases and J dropped 3 bases, with 9 bases sitting between them. Looked up from germline, CDR1 is SQVTM and CDR2 is ANQGSEA. The CDR3 has 12 amino acids. The CDR3 here is CSVVGADYGYTF. CDR3 in DNA: TGCAGCGTTGTGGGGGCGGACTATGGCTACACCTTC.

The chain links TRBV30 to TRBJ1-2; D is possibly TRBD1 (6 bases). Looked up from germline, CDR1 is GTSNPN and CDR2 is SVGIG (reference sequence). The V end was cut by 8 bases, the J end by 1 base, with 17 bases between. The CDR3 covers 14 residues. CDR3 nucleotide sequence: TGTGCCGGGGGCCGGACCCCAGGTAACTATGGCTACACCTTC. It translates to CAGGRTPGNYGYTF.

This chain joins TRBV7-2 and TRBJ2-7, with D perhaps TRBD1 (6 bases). The germline CDR1 and CDR2 sequences are SGHTA and FQGNSA. The CDR3 has 15 amino acids. V was pared by 4 bases and J by 3 bases, with 16 bases between. CDR3 coding DNA: TGTGCCAGCAGCTCCGAGCCAGGGGTTATCTACGAGCAGTACTTC. Its protein is CASSSEPGVIYEQYF.

The rearrangement links TRBV7-2 to TRBJ1-4; weak D call: TRBD1 (6 bases). V lost 5 bases and J 4 bases, leaving 11 bases between the germline ends. Germline CDR1 and CDR2: SGHTA and FQGNSA. The CDR3 contains 14 residues. The CDR3 here is CASSGGGLNEKLFF. CDR3 DNA sequence: TGTGCCAGCAGCGGGGGCGGGCTTAATGAAAAACTGTTTTTT. The full variable domain, rest sourced from reference TRBV7-2 and TRBJ1-4, is GAGVSQSPSNKVTEKGKDVELRCDPISGHTALYWYRQSLGQGLEFLIYFQGNSAPDKSGLPSDRFSAERTGGSVSTLTIQRTQQEDSAVYLCASSGGGLNEKLFFGSGTQLSVL.

V and J are TRBV19 and TRBJ2-1, with 7 bases matching TRBD1. V lost 3 bases and J lost 4; bases outside the gene matches: 12. This CDR3 region has 17 residues. Germline CDR1 is LNHDA and CDR2 is SQIVND (reference sequence). The CDR3: CASSIPEGARGYNEQFF. The CDR3 DNA reads TGTGCCAGTAGTATCCCCGAGGGGGCAAGGGGGTACAATGAGCAGTTCTTC.

The chain is built from TRBV7-6 and TRBJ2-7; possibly TRBD1 for D (5 bases). V lost 3 bases, J lost 6 bases, and 12 bases lay in between. The CDR3 loop spans 13 amino acids. Per the germline V gene, CDR1 is SGHVS and CDR2 is FNYEAQ. The CDR3: CASSLGHRVEQYF. CDR3 in DNA: TGTGCCAGCAGCTTGGGGCATAGGGTCGAGCAGTACTTC.

The chain combines TRBV9 with TRBJ2-3; 7 bases map to TRBD2. V shed 1 base and J 3 bases; nucleotides not matched to a gene: 5. Germline V gene lookup returns CDR1 SGDLS and CDR2 YYNGEE. The CDR3 has 15 residues. As DNA, the CDR3 is TGTGCCAGCAGCGTATACGGGGGGTTTACAGATACGCAGTATTTT. Its translation is CASSVYGGFTDTQYF.

V is TRBV14 and J is TRBJ1-2; tentatively, D is TRBD1 (5 bases). The CDR3 has 13 amino acids. The germline CDR1 and CDR2 sequences are SGHDN and FVKESK. V lost 4 bases to trimming and J lost 7 bases, with 13 bases between them. CDR3 sequence reads: CASSPGPGGGYTF. The CDR3 coding sequence is TGTGCCAGCAGCCCAGGGCCCGGTGGTGGCTACACCTTC.

The chain joins TRBV7-8 to TRBJ2-1; 13 positions match TRBD2. Germline V gives CDR1 SGHVS, CDR2 FQNEAQ. The V segment lost 1 base and the J segment 4 bases; nucleotides outside the gene matches: 4. The CDR3 spans 17 residues. The CDR3 region has the DNA TGTGCCAGCAGCTTAGTACTAGCGGGAGGGCCTTACAATGAGCAGTTCTTC. It yields the protein CASSLVLAGGPYNEQFF.

A remark on this clone: A read error may account for a junction end that differs from germline. This sequence joins TRBV4-2 and TRBJ1-3, with D possibly matching TRBD1 (6 bases). Germline-derived CDR1 and CDR2 are LGHNA and YNFKEQ. This CDR3 region has 15 residues. CDR3 in DNA: TGTGCCGGCAGCCAAATTACAGGGTCTGGAAACACCATATATTTT. Translating gives CAGSQITGSGNTIYF.

The gene calls are TRBV4-1 and TRBJ2-2; 7 bases align to TRBD1. The junction had 12 bases not matched to a gene; V was cut back by 3 bases and J by 5 bases. The CDR3 sequence is 17 residues long. The germline gives CDR1 MGHRA, CDR2 YSYEKL. CDR3 sequence: CASSHVMRGGETGELFF. For the CDR3, the DNA is TGCGCCAGCAGCCACGTTATGAGAGGGGGCGAGACCGGGGAGCTGTTTTTT.

The V gene is TRBV18, the J gene TRBJ2-6; maybe TRBD1 (6 bases). The CDR3 runs to 16 residues. Germline assignment: CDR1 KGHSH and CDR2 LQKENI. The V end was cut by 0 bases, the J end by 3 bases, with 9 bases between. CDR3 sequence (DNA): TGTGCCAGCTCACCACCGGGGGCCAGTGGGGCCAACGTCCTGACTTTC. Protein sequence: CASSPPGASGANVLTF. Full variable domain (rest looked up from reference TRBV18 and TRBJ2-6): NAGVMQNPRHLVRRRGQEARLRCSPMKGHSHVYWYRQLPEEGLKFMVYLQKENIIDESGMPKERFSAEFPKEGPSILRIQQVVRGDSAAYFCASSPPGASGANVLTFGAGSRLTVL.

The chain carries TRBV9 and TRBJ2-5; D is uncertain. V lost 0 bases to trimming and J lost 1 base, with 7 bases between them. The CDR3 covers 14 residues. Germline-derived CDR1 and CDR2 are SGDLS and YYNGEE. The CDR3 spells CASSVGLTQETQYF. CDR3 bases: TGTGCCAGCAGCGTAGGGCTCACCCAAGAGACCCAGTACTTC.

The chain employs TRBV2 and TRBJ1-5; 8 bases agree with TRBD1. The junction had 4 bases not matched to a gene; V was cut back by 6 bases and J by 3 bases. The CDR3 covers 14 residues. Germline V lookup: CDR1 SNHLY, CDR2 FYNNEI. CDR3 in DNA: TGTGCCAGCAGCCCGACAGGGGTCAATCAGCCCCAGCATTTT. Protein sequence: CASSPTGVNQPQHF.

V and J are TRBV5-4 and TRBJ2-3; D call uncertain. Germline assignment: CDR1 SGHNT and CDR2 YYREEE (reference sequence). CDR3 size: 14 residues. Trimming removed 1 base from V and 3 bases from J, with 9 bases in between. DNA for the CDR3: TGTGCCAGCAGCTTGCTGAGTTTGACAGATACGCAGTATTTT. Translating gives CASSLLSLTDTQYF. Filled out from reference TRBV5-4 and TRBJ2-3, the complete variable domain reads ETGVTQSPTHLIKTRGQQVTLRCSSQSGHNTVSWYQQALGQGPQFIFQYYREEENGRGNFPPRFSGLQFPNYSSELNVNALELDDSALYLCASSLLSLTDTQYFGPGTRLTVL.

The V call is TRBV4-1, the J call TRBJ1-1; no clear D. Germline CDR1 reads MGHRA; CDR2 reads YSYEKL. V lost 0 bases, J lost 1 base, and 6 bases lay in between. The CDR3 is 14 residues long. CDR3 DNA: TGCGCCAGCAGCCAAGACCATCAGAACACTGAAGCTTTCTTT. Translation: CASSQDHQNTEAFF.

The chain carries TRBV11-3 and TRBJ1-1; 9 nucleotides line up with TRBD1. The CDR3 runs 15 residues. Germline V gene data show CDR1 as SGHNT and CDR2 as YENEEA. Losses at the gene ends were 5 bases for V and 4 bases for J; bases not matched to a gene: 8. CDR3 residues: CASSITGGAGTEAFF. CDR3 sequence (DNA): TGTGCCAGCAGCATCACAGGGGGCGCGGGCACTGAAGCTTTCTTT.